Described below is a single T cell receptor beta chain sequence and its context. What it binds is unknown. The data were taken from a study of long-term antiretroviral therapy in people with HIV. General study findings and limits: On ART adherence, viral resistance or therapy changes, no data were available.

Every single participant having HIV got treatment inside the United States. V shed 7 bases and J 6 bases; nucleotides not matched to a gene: 9. This CDR3 region has 13 residues. CDR1 is SNHLY, CDR2 FYNNEI, per germline. With survey level as its setting, the immunoSEQ assay was v3.0. Data came from immunoSEQ multiplex PCR; TCRdb stores just in-frame clones and leaves some out. The profile shows roughly 30,000 clones, 70% to 90% of them singletons. Specimen: unsorted PBMCs, collected about 5 years after starting antiretroviral therapy. V and J are TRBV2 and TRBJ2-7, with TRBD2 identical over 7 bases. The receptor comes from a man aged 35-49 years with HIV. The CDR3 loop is CASIWEGLTEQYF. The CDR3 DNA is TGTGCCAGCATATGGGAGGGGTTGACCGAGCAGTACTTC.